One and the same sample provided the 2 T cell receptor beta chains below, sequenced in a study of blood T cells in healthy people across ages. For the second PCR, which ran for about 7 to 12 cycles, a sample-barcoded 5' primer and a J-beta primer mix were used. TCRdb passed the 5' RACE reads through MiXCR, listing each CDR3 protein once. The table has 500,000 to 650,000 distinct CDR3 sequences, about 28% seen once. These data were also reused for a study on T cells of mothers and their children.

Material: blood. The receptors here all came from a boy aged 2 to 10 in good health.

This clonotype has a handful of counts. The chain couples TRBV9 to TRBJ2-1, with 7 bases fitting TRBD2. CDR1 SGDLS and CDR2 YYNGEE come from the germline V gene. The V gene end was trimmed by 1 base and the J gene end by 3 bases; junction bases not matched to a gene: 10. The CDR3 loop spans 17 amino acids. The CDR3 DNA reads as TGTGCCAGCAGCGTATTGGCTAGCGGAACTATCTACAATGAGCAGTTCTTC. Amino acid sequence: CASSVLASGTIYNEQFF.

V is TRBV25-1 and J is TRBJ2-5; 7 positions agree with TRBD1. The CDR3 consists of 14 residues. The ends lost 4 bases at V and 3 bases at J; junction bases unmatched: 5. Looked up from germline, CDR1 is MGHDK and CDR2 is SYGVNS. For the CDR3, the DNA is TGTGCCAGCAGTGTTAGGGGGCGAAAAGAGACCCAGTACTTC. Its translation is CASSVRGRKETQYF.